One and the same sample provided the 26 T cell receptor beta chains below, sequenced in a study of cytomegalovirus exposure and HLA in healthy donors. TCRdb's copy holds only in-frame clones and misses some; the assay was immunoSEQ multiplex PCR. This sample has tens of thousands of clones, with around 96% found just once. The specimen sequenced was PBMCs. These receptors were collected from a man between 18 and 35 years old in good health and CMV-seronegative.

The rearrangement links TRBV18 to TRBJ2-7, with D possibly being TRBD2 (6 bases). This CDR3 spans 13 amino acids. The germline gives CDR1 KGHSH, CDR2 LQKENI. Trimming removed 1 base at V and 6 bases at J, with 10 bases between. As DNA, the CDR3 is TGTGCCAGCTCACCACGGAGGGAAGGCGAGCAGTACGTC. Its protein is CASSPRREGEQYV.

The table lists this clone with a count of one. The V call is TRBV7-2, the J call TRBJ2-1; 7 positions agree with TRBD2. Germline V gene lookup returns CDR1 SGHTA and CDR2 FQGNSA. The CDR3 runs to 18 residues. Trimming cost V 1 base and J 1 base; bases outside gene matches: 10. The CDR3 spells CASSLEAAGVVSYNEQFF. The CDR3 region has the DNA TGTGCCAGCAGCTTAGAGGCGGCGGGGGTAGTTTCCTACAATGAGCAGTTCTTC.

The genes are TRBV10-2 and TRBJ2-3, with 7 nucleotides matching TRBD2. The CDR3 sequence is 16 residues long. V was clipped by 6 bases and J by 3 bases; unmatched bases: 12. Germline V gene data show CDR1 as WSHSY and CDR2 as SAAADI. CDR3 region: CASRRSLAGITDTQYF. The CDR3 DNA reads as TGCGCCAGCAGGAGGTCCTTAGCGGGCATAACAGATACGCAGTATTTT.

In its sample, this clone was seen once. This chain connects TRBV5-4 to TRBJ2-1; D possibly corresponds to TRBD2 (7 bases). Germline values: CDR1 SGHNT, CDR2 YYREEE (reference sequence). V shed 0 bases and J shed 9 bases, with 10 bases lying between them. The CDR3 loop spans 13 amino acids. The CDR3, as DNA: TGTGCCAGCAGCTTGGAGGGGGGGTTTGAGCAGTTCTTC. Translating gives CASSLEGGFEQFF.

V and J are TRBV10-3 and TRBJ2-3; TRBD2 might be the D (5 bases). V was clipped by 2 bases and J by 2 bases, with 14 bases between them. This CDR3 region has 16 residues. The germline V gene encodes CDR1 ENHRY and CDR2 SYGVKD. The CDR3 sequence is CAISEGLGGYTDTQYF. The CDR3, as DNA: TGTGCCATCAGTGAGGGGCTCGGCGGGTACACAGATACGCAGTATTTT.

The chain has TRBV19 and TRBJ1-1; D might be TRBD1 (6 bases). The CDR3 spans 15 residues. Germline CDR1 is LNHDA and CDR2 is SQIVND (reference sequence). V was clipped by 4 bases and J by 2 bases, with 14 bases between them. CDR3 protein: CASSTSTGFNTEAFF. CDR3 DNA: TGTGCCAGTAGTACATCAACAGGGTTCAACACTGAAGCTTTCTTT. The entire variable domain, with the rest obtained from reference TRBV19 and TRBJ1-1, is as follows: DGGITQSPKYLFRKEGQNVTLSCEQNLNHDAMYWYRQDPGQGLRLIYYSQIVNDFQKGDIAEGYSVSREKKESFPLTVTSAQKNPTAFYLCASSTSTGFNTEAFFGQGTRLTVV.

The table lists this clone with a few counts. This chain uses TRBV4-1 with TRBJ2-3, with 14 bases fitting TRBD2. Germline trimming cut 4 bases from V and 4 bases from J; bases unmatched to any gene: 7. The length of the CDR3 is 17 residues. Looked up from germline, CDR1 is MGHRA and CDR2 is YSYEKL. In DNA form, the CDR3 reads TGCGCCAGCAGCCCCGGGACTAGCGGGAGAGGGTCAGATACGCAGTATTTT. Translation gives CASSPGTSGRGSDTQYF.

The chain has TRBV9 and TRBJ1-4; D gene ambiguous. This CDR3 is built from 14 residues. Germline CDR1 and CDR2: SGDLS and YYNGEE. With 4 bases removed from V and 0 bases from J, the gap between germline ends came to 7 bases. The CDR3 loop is CASSLAATNEKLFF. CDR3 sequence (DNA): TGTGCCAGCAGCCTAGCTGCAACTAATGAAAAACTGTTTTTT.

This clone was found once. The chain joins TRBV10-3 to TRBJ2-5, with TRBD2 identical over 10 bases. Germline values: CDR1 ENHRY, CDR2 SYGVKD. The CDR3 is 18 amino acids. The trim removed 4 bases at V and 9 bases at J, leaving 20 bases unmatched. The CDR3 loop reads CAISVPPSTSGHSGSQYF. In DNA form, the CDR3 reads TGTGCCATCAGTGTCCCCCCCTCGACTAGCGGGCACTCGGGTTCCCAGTACTTC.

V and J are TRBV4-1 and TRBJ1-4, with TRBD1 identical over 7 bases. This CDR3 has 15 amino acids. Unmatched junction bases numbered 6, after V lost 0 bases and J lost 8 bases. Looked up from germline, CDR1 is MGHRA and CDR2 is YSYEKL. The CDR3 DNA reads TGCGCCAGCAGCCAAGACTCCAGGGGGTCGGAAAAACTGTTTTTT. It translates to CASSQDSRGSEKLFF.

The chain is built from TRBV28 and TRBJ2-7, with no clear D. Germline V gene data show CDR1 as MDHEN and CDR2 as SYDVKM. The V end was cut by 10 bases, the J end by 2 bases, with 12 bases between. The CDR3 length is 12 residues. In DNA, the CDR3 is TGTGCCACCCTAATAACCCCCTACGAGCAGTACTTC. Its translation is CATLITPYEQYF.

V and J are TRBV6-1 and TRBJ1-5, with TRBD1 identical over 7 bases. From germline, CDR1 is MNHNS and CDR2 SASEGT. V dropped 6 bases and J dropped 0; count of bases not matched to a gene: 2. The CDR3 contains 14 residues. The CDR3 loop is CASRAGGSNQPQHF. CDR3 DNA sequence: TGTGCCAGCAGGGCAGGGGGTAGCAATCAGCCCCAGCATTTT.

The CDR3 DNA sequence: TGTGCCAGCAGTTGGGCAGGGTCGGAGACCCAGTACTTC. The encoded protein is CASSWAGSETQYF. The chain carries TRBV27 and TRBJ2-5, with D perhaps TRBD1 (5 bases). Germline V lookup: CDR1 MNHEY, CDR2 SMNVEV (reference sequence). This CDR3 spans 13 amino acids. Deletions cut 4 bases from V and 5 bases from J, with 11 bases between.

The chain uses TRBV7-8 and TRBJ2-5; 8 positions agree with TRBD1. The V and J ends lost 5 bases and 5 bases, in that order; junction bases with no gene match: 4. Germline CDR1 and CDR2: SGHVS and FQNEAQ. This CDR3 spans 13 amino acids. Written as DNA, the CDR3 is TGTGCCAGCAGCCAGGACAGGGAGGAGACCCAGTACTTC. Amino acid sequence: CASSQDREETQYF.

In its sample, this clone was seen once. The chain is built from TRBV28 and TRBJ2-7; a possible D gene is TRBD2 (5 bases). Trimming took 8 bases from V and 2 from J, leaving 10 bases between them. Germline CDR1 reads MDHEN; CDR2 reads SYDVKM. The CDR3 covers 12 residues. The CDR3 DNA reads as TGTGCCAGCCTCCGGGGAACCTACGAGCAGTACTTC. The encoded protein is CASLRGTYEQYF.

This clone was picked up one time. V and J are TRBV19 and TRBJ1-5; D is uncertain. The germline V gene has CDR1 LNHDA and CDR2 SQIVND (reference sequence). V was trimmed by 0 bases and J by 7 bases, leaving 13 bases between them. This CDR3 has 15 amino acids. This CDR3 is CASSIEKRPGQPQHF. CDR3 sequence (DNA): TGTGCCAGTAGTATAGAGAAACGGCCAGGACAGCCCCAGCATTTT.

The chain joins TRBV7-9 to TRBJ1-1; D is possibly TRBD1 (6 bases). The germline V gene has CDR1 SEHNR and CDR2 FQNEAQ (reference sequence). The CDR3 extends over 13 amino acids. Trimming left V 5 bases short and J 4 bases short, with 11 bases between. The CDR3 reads CASSVGAGTEAFF. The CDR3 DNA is TGTGCCAGCAGCGTGGGGGCCGGCACTGAAGCTTTCTTT.

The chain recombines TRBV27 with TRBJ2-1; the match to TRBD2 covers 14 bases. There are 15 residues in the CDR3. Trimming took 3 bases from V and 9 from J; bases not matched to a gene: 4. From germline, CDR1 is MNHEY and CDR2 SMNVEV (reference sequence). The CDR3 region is CASSLGLAGASEQFF. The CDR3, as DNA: TGTGCCAGCAGTTTGGGACTAGCGGGAGCTAGTGAGCAGTTCTTC.

The CDR3 coding sequence is TGTGCCAGCTCACCCACTAGCGCCCCGCGAGATACGCAGTATTTT. Residues: CASSPTSAPRDTQYF. The genes are TRBV18 and TRBJ2-3; 7 nucleotides agree with TRBD2. This CDR3 contains 15 residues. V lost 3 bases to trimming and J lost 5 bases; unmatched junction nucleotides: 8. CDR1 and CDR2 from the germline V gene are KGHSH and LQKENI.

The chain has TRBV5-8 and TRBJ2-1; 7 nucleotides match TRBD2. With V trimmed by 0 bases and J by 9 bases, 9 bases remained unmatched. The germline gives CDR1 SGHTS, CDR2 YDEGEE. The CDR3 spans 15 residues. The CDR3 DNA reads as TGTGCCAGCAGCTTGGATATAGCGGGCGGGGGTGAGCAGTTCTTC. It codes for CASSLDIAGGGEQFF.

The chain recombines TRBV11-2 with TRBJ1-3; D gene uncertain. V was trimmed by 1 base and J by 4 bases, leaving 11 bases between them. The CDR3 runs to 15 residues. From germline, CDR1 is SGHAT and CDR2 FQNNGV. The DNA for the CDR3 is TGTGCCAGCAGCTTAGTGTCGGTTCTGGGAAACACCATATATTTT. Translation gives CASSLVSVLGNTIYF.

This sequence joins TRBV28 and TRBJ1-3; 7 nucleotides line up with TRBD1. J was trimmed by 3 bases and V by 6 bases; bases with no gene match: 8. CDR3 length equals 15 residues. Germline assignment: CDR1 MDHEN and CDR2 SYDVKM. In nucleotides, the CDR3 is TGTGCCAGCAGCTCTGACAGGGACTTTGGAAACACCATATATTTT. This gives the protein CASSSDRDFGNTIYF.

The CDR3 coding sequence is TGTGCCAGCAGCACGGAAGGACAGGGGGCTGAAAAACTGTTTTTT. It codes for CASSTEGQGAEKLFF. This chain uses TRBV25-1 with TRBJ1-4; 11 positions match TRBD1. Losses at the gene ends were 6 bases for V and 7 bases for J; bases not matched to a gene: 7. This CDR3 spans 15 amino acids. CDR1 and CDR2 (germline): MGHDK, SYGVNS.

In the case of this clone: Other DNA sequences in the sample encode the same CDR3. CDR3 bases: TGTGCCTGGAGCCCCGGACAGGGGGACTACGAGCAGTACTTC. This encodes CAWSPGQGDYEQYF. V and J are TRBV30 and TRBJ2-7, with 10 bases fitting TRBD1. The germline CDR1 and CDR2 sequences are GTSNPN and SVGIG (reference sequence). The trim removed 3 bases at V and 3 bases at J, leaving 5 bases unmatched. This CDR3 is 14 amino acids long. Full variable domain (rest looked up from reference TRBV30 and TRBJ2-7): SQTIHQWPATLVQPVGSPLSLECTVEGTSNPNLYWYRQAAGRGLQLLFYSVGIGQISSEVPQNLSASRPQDRQFILSSKKLLLSDSGFYLCAWSPGQGDYEQYFGPGTRLTVT.

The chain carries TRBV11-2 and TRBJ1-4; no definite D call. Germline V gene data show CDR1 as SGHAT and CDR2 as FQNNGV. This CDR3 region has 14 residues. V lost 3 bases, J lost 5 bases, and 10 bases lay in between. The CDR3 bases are TGTGCCAGCAGCTTTTACAGCCTGAATGAAAAACTGTTTTTT. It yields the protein CASSFYSLNEKLFF.

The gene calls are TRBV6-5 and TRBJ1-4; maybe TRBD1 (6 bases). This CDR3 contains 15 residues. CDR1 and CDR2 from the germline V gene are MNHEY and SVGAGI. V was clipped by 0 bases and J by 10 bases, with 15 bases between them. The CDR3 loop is CASSYSGQGRGKLFF. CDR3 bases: TGTGCCAGCAGTTACTCCGGCCAGGGGAGGGGAAAACTGTTTTTT.